These 20 T cell receptor beta chains were all obtained from the same sample, sequenced in a study of shared clonotypes between healthy human individuals. Using immunoSEQ multiplex PCR, the repertoire was profiled, and TCRdb retains in-frame clones only, with some absent. The sample lists approximately 2.4 million clones, 90% to 97% occurring once. Sequenced: naive CD4+ T cells sorted from blood. The sample's subset: CD45RA+ positively selected. The receptors come from a man aged 18 to 30 in good health.

The chain joins TRBV2 to TRBJ1-1; TRBD1 agrees at 11 bases. The V gene end was trimmed by 9 bases and the J gene end by 1 base; junction bases not matched to a gene: 7. Germline-derived CDR1 and CDR2 are SNHLY and FYNNEI. CDR3 length: 15 residues. The CDR3 loop is CARKVGTGGNTEAFF. The CDR3 bases are TGTGCCAGGAAAGTAGGGACAGGGGGGAACACTGAAGCTTTCTTT.

The chain's CDR3 is CASSLIPQIQETQYF. DNA of the CDR3: TGTGCCAGCAGCTTGATTCCCCAGATCCAAGAGACCCAGTACTTC. V usage is TRBV5-5 and J usage is TRBJ2-5; D uncertain. The V gene lost 1 base and the J gene lost 1 base, with 11 bases spanning the gap. CDR1 SGHKS and CDR2 YYEKEE come from the germline V gene (reference sequence). The length of the CDR3 is 15 residues.

The chain links TRBV18 to TRBJ1-6; D is uncertain. Germline V gene sequence: CDR1 KGHSH, CDR2 LQKENI. Trimming left V 4 bases short and J 9 bases short, with 19 bases between. The CDR3 loop spans 16 amino acids. The CDR3 DNA reads TGTGCCAGCTCACGTTCAGAACCATCGACGGGTTCACCCCTCCACTTT. Its protein product is CASSRSEPSTGSPLHF.

Only one count was recorded for this clone. The identical CDR3 is also encoded by other nucleotide sequences in the sample. This chain uses TRBV2 with TRBJ1-5; D gene unclear. The CDR3 length is 15 residues. Germline loops: CDR1 SNHLY, CDR2 FYNNEI. V lost 3 bases and J 2 bases, leaving 11 bases between the germline ends. The CDR3: CASSDEGGGNQPQHF. The CDR3 DNA follows: TGTGCCAGCAGTGACGAGGGAGGAGGCAATCAGCCCCAGCATTTT.

This clone was observed once. The chain employs TRBV11-2 and TRBJ1-1; maybe TRBD1 (6 bases). V was cut by 0 bases and J by 3 bases, with 11 bases left in between. There are 15 residues in the CDR3. Germline V gene sequence: CDR1 SGHAT, CDR2 FQNNGV. The DNA of the CDR3 is TGTGCCAGCAGCTTAGACGACAGGCTTCACACTGAAGCTTTCTTT. Translating it yields CASSLDDRLHTEAFF.

The rearrangement uses TRBV10-1 and TRBJ2-6; TRBD2 might be the D (6 bases). Germline lookup yields CDR1 WNHNN and CDR2 SYGVQD (reference sequence). Trimming cost V 2 bases and J 3 bases, with 11 bases left between them. The CDR3 runs 16 residues. CDR3 region: CASSEGGGGGANVLTF. CDR3 bases: TGCGCCAGCAGTGAGGGGGGAGGAGGTGGGGCCAACGTCCTGACTTTC.

The rearrangement links TRBV25-1 to TRBJ2-2, with 10 bases fitting TRBD1. This CDR3 region has 17 residues. J was trimmed by 5 bases and V by 2 bases; bases with no gene match: 8. In germline, CDR1 is MGHDK, CDR2 SYGVNS. Here the CDR3 reads CASSEPTGGPRTGELFF. As DNA, the CDR3 is TGTGCCAGCAGTGAACCGACAGGGGGCCCGAGGACCGGGGAGCTGTTTTTT.

This sequence joins TRBV5-6 and TRBJ2-2, with 7 bases aligning to TRBD2. After removal of 5 bases from V and 4 bases from J, the junction contained 11 bases not matched to a gene. Germline lookup yields CDR1 SGHDT and CDR2 YYEEEE. The CDR3 loop spans 16 amino acids. The CDR3 loop reads CASSPNSGSITGELFF. CDR3 DNA sequence: TGTGCCAGCAGTCCGAATAGCGGGTCGATCACCGGGGAGCTGTTTTTT. The variable domain in full, completed from reference TRBV5-6 and TRBJ2-2, reads DAGVTQSPTHLIKTRGQQVTLRCSPKSGHDTVSWYQQALGQGPQFIFQYYEEEERQRGNFPDRFSGHQFPNYSSELNVNALLLGDSALYLCASSPNSGSITGELFFGEGSRLTVL.

Points on this clone: Other nucleotide sequences from this sample produce the same CDR3. The chain recombines TRBV2 with TRBJ2-2; D is possibly TRBD1 (5 bases). The V gene's germline CDR1 is SNHLY and CDR2 FYNNEI. V lost 6 bases and J lost 0, with 11 bases in between. CDR3 length: 15 amino acids. The CDR3 bases are TGTGCCAGCAGAAGGGGCGGTACGAACACCGGGGAGCTGTTTTTT. This gives the protein CASRRGGTNTGELFF.

Note on this clone: The junction departs from germline at one end; a sequencing error may be responsible. The V and J genes are TRBV7-7 and TRBJ2-7, with D perhaps TRBD1 (5 bases). In germline, CDR1 is SSHAT, CDR2 FNYEAQ (reference sequence). The CDR3 is made up of 13 amino acids. Written as DNA, the CDR3 is TGTGCTAGCAGCTTAGATGCAGGGCTCGAGCAGTACTTC. Translating it yields CASSLDAGLEQYF. Drawing the rest from reference TRBV7-7 and TRBJ2-7, the complete variable domain is GAGVSQSPRYKVTKRGQDVTLRCDPISSHATLYWYQQALGQGPEFLTYFNYEAQPDKSGLPSDRFSAERPEGSISTLTIQRTEQRDSAMYRCASSLDAGLEQYFGPGTRLTVT.

This clone is a singleton in its sample. The V call is TRBV11-2, the J call TRBJ1-2; TRBD1 aligns across 7 bases. Germline-derived CDR1 and CDR2 are SGHAT and FQNNGV. CDR3 size: 15 residues. With 3 bases clipped from V and 2 bases from J, the junction kept 6 bases outside the gene matches. As DNA, the CDR3 is TGTGCCAGCAGCTTGGGGACAGCCTCAAACTATGGCTACACCTTC. This translates into CASSLGTASNYGYTF. The entire variable domain, with the rest obtained from reference TRBV11-2 and TRBJ1-2, is as follows: EAGVAQSPRYKIIEKRQSVAFWCNPISGHATLYWYQQILGQGPKLLIQFQNNGVVDDSQLPKDRFSAERLKGVDSTLKIQPAKLEDSAVYLCASSLGTASNYGYTFGSGTRLTVV.

The genes are TRBV21-1 and TRBJ1-4. TRBV21-1 is designated a pseudogene. The CDR3 is 11 amino acids. The CDR3 sequence is CASRVGEKLFF. The CDR3 bases are TGTGCCAGCCGGGTGGGTGAAAAACTGTTTTTT.

The chain has TRBV28 and TRBJ2-7, with 10 nucleotides matching TRBD2. The CDR3 extends over 14 amino acids. V lost 5 bases, J lost 6 bases, and 7 bases stayed unmatched. CDR1 and CDR2 (germline): MDHEN, SYDVKM. The CDR3 DNA reads as TGTGCCAGCAGTAGACCGGGACTAGCGATCGAGCAGTACTTC. Residues: CASSRPGLAIEQYF.

J is TRBJ1-1 and V is TRBV30; 7 bases are shared with TRBD1. V was clipped by 3 bases and J by 4 bases; unmatched bases: 8. CDR1 and CDR2 from the germline V gene are GTSNPN and SVGIG (reference sequence). CDR3 length: 14 residues. CDR3 bases: TGTGCCTGGAGAAAAGACAGGGCGGTCACTGAAGCTTTCTTT. Its protein is CAWRKDRAVTEAFF. Supplemented by reference TRBV30 and TRBJ1-1, the full variable domain reads SQTIHQWPATLVQPVGSPLSLECTVEGTSNPNLYWYRQAAGRGLQLLFYSVGIGQISSEVPQNLSASRPQDRQFILSSKKLLLSDSGFYLCAWRKDRAVTEAFFGQGTRLTVV.

The CDR3 DNA follows: TGCGCCAGCAGTGACGGGGCGGCAGGGCCCTACGAGCAGTACTTC. This codes for CASSDGAAGPYEQYF. The V call is TRBV10-1, the J call TRBJ2-7; perhaps D is TRBD1 or TRBD2 (5 bases each). V lost 3 bases to trimming and J lost 2 bases, with 14 bases between them. This CDR3 region has 15 residues. The germline V gene encodes CDR1 WNHNN and CDR2 SYGVQD (reference sequence).

This chain links TRBV10-3 with TRBJ1-5; no definite D call. V was cut by 1 base and J by 0 bases, with 10 bases left in between. Germline assignment: CDR1 ENHRY and CDR2 SYGVKD. This CDR3 is 16 amino acids long. CDR3 sequence (DNA): TGTGCCATCAGTGAGTTCCTGAGGTATAGCAATCAGCCCCAGCATTTT. It specifies CAISEFLRYSNQPQHF.

The chain is built from TRBV18 and TRBJ1-4; no reliable D call. This CDR3 is built from 14 residues. The germline CDR1 and CDR2 sequences are KGHSH and LQKENI. Trimming stripped 5 bases from V and 0 bases from J, with 7 bases between. The CDR3 coding sequence is TGTGCCAGCTCATTCACAGCAACTAATGAAAAACTGTTTTTT. This gives the protein CASSFTATNEKLFF.

V usage is TRBV29-1 and J usage is TRBJ2-3, with 8 nucleotides matching TRBD2. The V gene's germline CDR1 is SQVTM and CDR2 ANQGSEA. The CDR3 has 15 residues. J lost 3 bases, V lost 5 bases, and 10 bases had no gene match. The CDR3, as DNA: TGCAGCGTTTCCGGACTAGCCCAAGGTACAGATACGCAGTATTTT. Amino acid sequence: CSVSGLAQGTDTQYF.

The V gene is TRBV5-1, the J gene TRBJ2-3; D gene uncertain. V was pared by 0 bases and J by 6 bases, with 11 bases between. The CDR3 length is 14 residues. Germline V gene data show CDR1 as SGHRS and CDR2 as YFSETQ. CDR3 bases: TGCGCCAGCAGCTTGGGACAAGTTCGTGATACGCAGTATTTT. Translating it yields CASSLGQVRDTQYF.

The genes are TRBV2 and TRBJ1-6, with D unresolved. The CDR3 contains 12 residues. CDR1 is SNHLY and CDR2 is FYNNEI in the germline V gene. The ends were cut back, 6 bases at V and 7 bases at J, with 7 bases in the middle. DNA of the CDR3: TGTGCCAGCAGCCCCCAGAATTCACCCCTCCACTTT. It translates to CASSPQNSPLHF.